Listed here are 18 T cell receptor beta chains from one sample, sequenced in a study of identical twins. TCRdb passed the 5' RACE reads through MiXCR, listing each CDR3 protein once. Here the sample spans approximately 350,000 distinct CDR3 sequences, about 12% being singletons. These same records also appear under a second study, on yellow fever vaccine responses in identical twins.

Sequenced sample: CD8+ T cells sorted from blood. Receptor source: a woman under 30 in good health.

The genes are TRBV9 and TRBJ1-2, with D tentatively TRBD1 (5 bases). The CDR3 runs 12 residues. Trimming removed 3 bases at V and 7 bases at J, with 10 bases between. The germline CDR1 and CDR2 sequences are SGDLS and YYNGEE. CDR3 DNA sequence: TGTGCCAGCAGCGCCGGGGGGTTTGGCTACACCTTC. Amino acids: CASSAGGFGYTF.

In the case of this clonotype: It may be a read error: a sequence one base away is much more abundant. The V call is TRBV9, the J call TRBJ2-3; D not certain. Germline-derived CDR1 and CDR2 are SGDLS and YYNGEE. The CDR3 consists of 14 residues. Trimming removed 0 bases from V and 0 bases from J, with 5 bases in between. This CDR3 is CASSVETSTDTQYF. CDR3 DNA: TGTGCCAGCAGCGTAGAGACTAGCACAGATACGCAGTATTTT.

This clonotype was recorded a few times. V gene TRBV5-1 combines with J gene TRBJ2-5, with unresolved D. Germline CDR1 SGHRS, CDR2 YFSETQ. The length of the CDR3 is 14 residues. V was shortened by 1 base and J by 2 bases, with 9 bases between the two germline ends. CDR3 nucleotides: TGCGCCAGCAGCTTGTTTGCGGTACAAGAGACCCAGTACTTC. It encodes CASSLFAVQETQYF.

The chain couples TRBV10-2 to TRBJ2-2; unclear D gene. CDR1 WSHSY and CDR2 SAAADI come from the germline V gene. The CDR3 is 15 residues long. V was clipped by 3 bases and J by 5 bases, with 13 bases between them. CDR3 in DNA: TGCGCCAGCAGTGAACGGCGGCCGGGTACCGGGGAGCTGTTTTTT. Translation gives CASSERRPGTGELFF.

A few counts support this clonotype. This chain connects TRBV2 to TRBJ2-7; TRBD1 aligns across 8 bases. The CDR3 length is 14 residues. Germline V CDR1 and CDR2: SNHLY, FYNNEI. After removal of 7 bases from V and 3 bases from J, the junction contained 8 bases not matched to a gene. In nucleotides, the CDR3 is TGTGCCAGCATTCTTCGGACAGGGAACTACGAGCAGTACGTC. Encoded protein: CASILRTGNYEQYV.

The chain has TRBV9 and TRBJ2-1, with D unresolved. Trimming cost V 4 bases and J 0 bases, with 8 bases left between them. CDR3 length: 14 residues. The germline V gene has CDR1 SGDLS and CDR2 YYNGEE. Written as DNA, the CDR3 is TGTGCCAGCAGCCCCGTCCGCTCCTACAATGAGCAGTTCTTC. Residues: CASSPVRSYNEQFF.

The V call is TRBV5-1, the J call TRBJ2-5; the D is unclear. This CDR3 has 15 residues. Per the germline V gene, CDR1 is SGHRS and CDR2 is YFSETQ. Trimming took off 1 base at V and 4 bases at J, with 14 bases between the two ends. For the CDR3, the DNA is TGCGCCAGCAGCTTGTATGGTTCAACCCGAGAGACCCAGTACTTC. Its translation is CASSLYGSTRETQYF.

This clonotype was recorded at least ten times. The CDR3 DNA follows: TGTGCCAGCAGCTCCGCCTACGAGCAGTACTTC. Residues: CASSSAYEQYF. This sequence joins TRBV27 and TRBJ2-7; D call uncertain. Germline V lookup: CDR1 MNHEY, CDR2 SMNVEV (reference sequence). Trimming removed 6 bases from V and 2 bases from J, with 5 bases in between. This CDR3 has 11 residues.

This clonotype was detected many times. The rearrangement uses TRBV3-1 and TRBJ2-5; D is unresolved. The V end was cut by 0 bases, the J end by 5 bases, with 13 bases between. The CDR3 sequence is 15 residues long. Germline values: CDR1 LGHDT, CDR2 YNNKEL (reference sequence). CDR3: CASSQDPYLGETQYF. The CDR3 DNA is TGTGCCAGCAGCCAAGATCCATACCTCGGGGAGACCCAGTACTTC.

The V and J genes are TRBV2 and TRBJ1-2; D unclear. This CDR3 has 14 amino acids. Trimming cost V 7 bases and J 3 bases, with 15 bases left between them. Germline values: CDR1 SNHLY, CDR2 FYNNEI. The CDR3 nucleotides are TGTGCCAGCATCAGGCTCCAGCGGGACTATGGCTACACCTTC. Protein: CASIRLQRDYGYTF.

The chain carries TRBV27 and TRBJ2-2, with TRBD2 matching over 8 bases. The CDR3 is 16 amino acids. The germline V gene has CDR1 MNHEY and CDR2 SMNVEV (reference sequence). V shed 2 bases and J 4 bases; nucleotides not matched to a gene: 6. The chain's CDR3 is CASSLTAGEVTGELFF. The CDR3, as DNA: TGTGCCAGCAGTTTAACAGCGGGAGAGGTCACCGGGGAGCTGTTTTTT.

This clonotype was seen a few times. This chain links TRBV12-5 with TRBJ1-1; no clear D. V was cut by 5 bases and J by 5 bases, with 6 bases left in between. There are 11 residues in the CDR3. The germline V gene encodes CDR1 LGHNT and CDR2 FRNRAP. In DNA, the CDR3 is TGTGCTAGTGGTCCTCCGACTGAAGCTTTCTTT. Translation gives CASGPPTEAFF.

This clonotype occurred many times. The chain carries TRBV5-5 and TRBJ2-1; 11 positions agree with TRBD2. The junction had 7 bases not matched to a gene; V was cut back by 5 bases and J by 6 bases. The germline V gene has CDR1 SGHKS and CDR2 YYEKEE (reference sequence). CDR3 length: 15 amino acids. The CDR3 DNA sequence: TGTGCCAGCAGGCTAGCGGGAGGAATAAGCAATGAGCAGTTCTTC. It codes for CASRLAGGISNEQFF.

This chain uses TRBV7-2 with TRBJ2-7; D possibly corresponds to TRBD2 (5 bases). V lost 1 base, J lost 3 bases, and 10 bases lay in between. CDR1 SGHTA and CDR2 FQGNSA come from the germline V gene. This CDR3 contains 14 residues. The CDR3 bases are TGTGCCAGCAGCTTAGGGGCTAGCTTCTACGAGCAGTACTTC. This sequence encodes CASSLGASFYEQYF.

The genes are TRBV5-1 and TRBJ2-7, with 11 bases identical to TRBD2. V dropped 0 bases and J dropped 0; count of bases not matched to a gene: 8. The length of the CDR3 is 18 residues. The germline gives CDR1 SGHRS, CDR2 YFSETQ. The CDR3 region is CASSLVAGGPSSSYEQYF. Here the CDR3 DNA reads TGCGCCAGCAGCTTGGTAGCGGGAGGGCCCTCTAGCTCCTACGAGCAGTACTTC.

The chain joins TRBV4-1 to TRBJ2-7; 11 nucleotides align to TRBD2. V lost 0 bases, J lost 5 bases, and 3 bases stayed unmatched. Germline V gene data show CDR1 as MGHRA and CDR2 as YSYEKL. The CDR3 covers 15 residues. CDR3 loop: CASSQDILAGDEQYF. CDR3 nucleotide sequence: TGCGCCAGCAGCCAAGATATACTAGCGGGAGACGAGCAGTACTTC.

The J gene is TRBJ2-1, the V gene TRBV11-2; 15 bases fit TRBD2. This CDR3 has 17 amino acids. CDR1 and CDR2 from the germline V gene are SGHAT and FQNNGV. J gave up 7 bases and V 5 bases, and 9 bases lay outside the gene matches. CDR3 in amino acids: CASSDPQGLAGGNEQFF. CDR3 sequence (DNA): TGTGCCAGCAGCGACCCCCAGGGACTAGCGGGGGGTAATGAGCAGTTCTTC.

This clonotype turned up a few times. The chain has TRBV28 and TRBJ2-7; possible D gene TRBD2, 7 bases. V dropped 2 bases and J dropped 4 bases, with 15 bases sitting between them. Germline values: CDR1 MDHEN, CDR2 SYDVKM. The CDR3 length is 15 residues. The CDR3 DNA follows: TGTGCCAGCAGTTTAGGATGGGGGGGCGAATACGAGCAGTACTTC. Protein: CASSLGWGGEYEQYF.